A selection of T cell receptor beta chains follows, all from one sample in a study of read filtering for tumor transcriptome and immune sequencing. In TCRdb, the reads were re-called with MiXCR into one record per CDR3 protein. The profile covers 130,000 or so distinct CDR3 sequences, with roughly 13% appearing a single time and under 9% taken by the ten largest. Sequencing used a population of CD138-negative cells sorted from bone marrow. The receptors stem from a donor aged 40 or over with multiple myeloma. Each CDR3 is given with its conserved first and last residue. Fields, in order: clone size, J gene, V gene, D gene, CDR3 DNA, CDR3 protein. A D gene is named only where the DNA matches it firmly. Rows give clone size only sometimes, using once, few, many, or a class for an expanded clone.

>many|TRBJ1-4|TRBV5-5|NA
TGTGCCAGCAGCCCACCCTACACAGATACAACTAATGAAAAACTGTTTTTT
CASSPPYTDTTNEKLFF
>many|TRBJ1-4|TRBV27|TRBD1
TGTGCCAGCAGTCCCGGGACAGGGTATGAAAAACTGTTTTTT
CASSPGTGYEKLFF
>many|TRBJ2-5|TRBV11-2|TRBD1
TGTGCCAGCAGCCCCGGCAGGACAGGCCCCCAAGAGACCCAGTACTTC
CASSPGRTGPQETQYF
>many|TRBJ2-1|TRBV11-2|TRBD2
TGTGCCAGCAGCCCCTCCGGTACTAGCGTTCACAATGAGCAGTTCTTC
CASSPSGTSVHNEQFF
>many|TRBJ2-3|TRBV29-1|TRBD2
TGCAGCGCCAGACTAGCGGGAGACCCAGATACGCAGTATTTT
CSARLAGDPDTQYF
>once|TRBJ1-3|TRBV5-1|TRBD1
TGCGCCAGCAGCAAGGGACAGAGAAACACCATATATTTT
CASSKGQRNTIYF
>many|TRBJ2-1|TRBV3-1|NA
TGTGCCAGCAGCCAATCAGCCGTCTGGCACAATGAGCAGTTCTTC
CASSQSAVWHNEQFF
>many|TRBJ2-1|TRBV7-3|NA
TGTGCCAGCAGAGGGCCAGAGGACAATGAGCAGTTCTTC
CASRGPEDNEQFF
>many|TRBJ2-2|TRBV5-1|NA
TGCGCCAGCAGCTTAGTCGGGACCATGAACACCGGGGAGCTGTTTTTT
CASSLVGTMNTGELFF
>NA|TRBJ2-5|TRBV18|NA
TGTGCCAGCTCACAACGCCAAGAGACCCAGTACTTC
CASSQRQETQYF
>many|TRBJ2-7|TRBV6-5|NA
TGTGCCAGCTCGAGCCAGGTTGGCGAGCAGTACTTC
CASSSQVGEQYF
>many|TRBJ2-5|TRBV15|NA
TGTGCCACCAGCAGTCCTGACGCCAATTGGGAGACCCAGTACTTC
CATSSPDANWETQYF
>NA|TRBJ2-5|TRBV24-1|TRBD1
TGTGCCACCAGTGATGCAGGGGGCGCCGGAGAGACCCAGTACTTC
CATSDAGGAGETQYF
>many|TRBJ2-2|TRBV20-1|NA
TGCAGTGCTCCTTCCTCGGGAGCGAACACCGGGGAGCTGTTTTTT
CSAPSSGANTGELFF
>many|TRBJ2-3|TRBV10-3|TRBD2
TGTGCCATCAGCACCGTGCAACTAGCGGGGGGCACAGATACGCAGTATTTT
CAISTVQLAGGTDTQYF
>many|TRBJ2-7|TRBV6-5|TRBD1
TGTGCCAGCAGTTACTTACCGGGACAGGGGGCGCTGAACGAGCAGTACTTC
CASSYLPGQGALNEQYF
>many|TRBJ2-3|TRBV6-6|NA
TGTGCCAGCAGTTACTCTAGTACAGATACGCAGTATTTT
CASSYSSTDTQYF
>many|TRBJ2-7|TRBV20-1|TRBD1
TGCAGTGCTAGAGATCTCCGGACAGGAATCTCCTACGAGCAGTACTTC
CSARDLRTGISYEQYF
>many|TRBJ1-4|TRBV5-1|NA
TGCGCCAGCAGCTTGGACGAGTATGAAAAACTGTTTTTT
CASSLDEYEKLFF
>many|TRBJ2-1|TRBV28|NA
TGTGCCAGCAGGCCTACAAACTACAATGAGCAGTTCTTC
CASRPTNYNEQFF
>many|TRBJ2-1|TRBV20-1|NA
TGCAGTGCTAGAGATCTAGAGACTAACTACAATGAGCAGTTCTTC
CSARDLETNYNEQFF
>many|TRBJ2-1|TRBV5-1|TRBD2
TGCGCCAGCAGCTCGGGACTAGCGCTAAGCTCCTACAATGAGCAGTTCTTC
CASSSGLALSSYNEQFF
>many|TRBJ1-2|TRBV6-6|TRBD1
TGCGCCAGCAGCCCCGCCGGGACAGGGGACAACTATGGCTACACCTTC
CASSPAGTGDNYGYTF
>many|TRBJ2-1|TRBV20-1|TRBD1
TGCAGTGCTAGGCTTCCGGGACAGGATTACAATGAGCAGTTCTTC
CSARLPGQDYNEQFF
>NA|TRBJ2-4|TRBV7-8|NA
TGTGCCAGCAGCTCCCGACCCCCAGGAAACATTCAGTACTTC
CASSSRPPGNIQYF
>many|TRBJ2-3|TRBV18|NA
TGTGCCAGCTCCTCGGGGGATACGCAGTATTTT
CASSSGDTQYF
>many|TRBJ2-1|TRBV30|NA
TGTGCCTGGAGTGTATCCCCCGGACTGCTCAACAATGAGCAGTTCTTC
CAWSVSPGLLNNEQFF
>many|TRBJ2-7|TRBV29-1|TRBD1
TGCAGCGTCGTGAGGGGGACAGGCGCCTACGAGCAGTACTTC
CSVVRGTGAYEQYF
>many|TRBJ1-5|TRBV10-2|TRBD1
TGCGCCAGCACCGGACAGGTTTACAATCAGCCCCAGCATTTT
CASTGQVYNQPQHF
>many|TRBJ2-6|TRBV6-5|NA
TGTGCCAGCACCACCCCTGGGGCCAACGTCCTGACTTTC
CASTTPGANVLTF
>few|TRBJ2-3|TRBV6-5|NA
TGTGCCAGCAGTTATGAGGCGGGAAGGGGAGATACGCAGTATTTT
CASSYEAGRGDTQYF
>many|TRBJ1-5|TRBV20-1|TRBD1
TGCAGTGCTGAAACAGGGGGCGCGTTTAGCAATCAGCCCCAGCATTTT
CSAETGGAFSNQPQHF
>once|TRBJ2-5|TRBV5-1|NA
TGCGCCAGCAGCTTGAATACCGGGGGGCCCCAAGAGACCCAGTACTTC
CASSLNTGGPQETQYF